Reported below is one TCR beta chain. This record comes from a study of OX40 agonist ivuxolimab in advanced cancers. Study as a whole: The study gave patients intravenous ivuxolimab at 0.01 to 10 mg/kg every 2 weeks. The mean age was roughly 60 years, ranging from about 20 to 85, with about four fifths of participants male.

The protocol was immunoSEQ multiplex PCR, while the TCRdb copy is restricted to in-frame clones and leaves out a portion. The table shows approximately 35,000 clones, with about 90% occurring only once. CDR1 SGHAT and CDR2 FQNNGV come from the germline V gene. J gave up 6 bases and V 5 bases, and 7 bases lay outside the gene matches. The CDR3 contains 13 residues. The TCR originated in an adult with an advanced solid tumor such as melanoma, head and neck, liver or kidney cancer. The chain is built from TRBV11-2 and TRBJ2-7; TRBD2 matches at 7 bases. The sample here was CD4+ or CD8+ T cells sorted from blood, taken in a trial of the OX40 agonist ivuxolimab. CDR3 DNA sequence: TGTGCCAGCAGCCCCCGGGAGGTCCCCGAGCAGTACTTC. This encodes CASSPREVPEQYF.